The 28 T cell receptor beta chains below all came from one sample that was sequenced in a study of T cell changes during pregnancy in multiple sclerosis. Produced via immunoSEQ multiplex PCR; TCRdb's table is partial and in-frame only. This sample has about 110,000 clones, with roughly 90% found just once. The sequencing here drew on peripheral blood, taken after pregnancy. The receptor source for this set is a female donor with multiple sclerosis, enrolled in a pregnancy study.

CDR3 residues: CASSPDGGFLNTEAFF. In DNA, the CDR3 is TGTGCCAGCTCACCAGACGGGGGGTTCTTAAACACTGAAGCTTTCTTT. The chain recombines TRBV18 with TRBJ1-1; D might be TRBD1 (5 bases). Germline lookup yields CDR1 KGHSH and CDR2 LQKENI. V lost 2 bases to trimming and J lost 2 bases, with 15 bases between them. The CDR3 covers 16 residues. Full variable domain (remainder filled in from reference TRBV18 and TRBJ1-1): NAGVMQNPRHLVRRRGQEARLRCSPMKGHSHVYWYRQLPEEGLKFMVYLQKENIIDESGMPKERFSAEFPKEGPSILRIQQVVRGDSAAYFCASSPDGGFLNTEAFFGQGTRLTVV.

For the CDR3, the DNA is TGTGCCAGCAGCCAAGATCGGGGGGCTGGGGACTATGGCTACACCTTC. As protein: CASSQDRGAGDYGYTF. The V and J genes are TRBV14 and TRBJ1-2, with a weak D call TRBD1 (6 bases). In germline, CDR1 is SGHDN, CDR2 FVKESK. V dropped 0 bases and J dropped 3 bases, with 14 bases sitting between them. The CDR3 totals 16 residues.

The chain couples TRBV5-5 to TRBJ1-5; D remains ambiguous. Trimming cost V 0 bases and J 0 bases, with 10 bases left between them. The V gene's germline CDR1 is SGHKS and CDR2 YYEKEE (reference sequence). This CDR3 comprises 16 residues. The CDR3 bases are TGTGCCAGCAGCTTGGCCACCGGGGTTAGCAATCAGCCCCAGCATTTT. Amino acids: CASSLATGVSNQPQHF.

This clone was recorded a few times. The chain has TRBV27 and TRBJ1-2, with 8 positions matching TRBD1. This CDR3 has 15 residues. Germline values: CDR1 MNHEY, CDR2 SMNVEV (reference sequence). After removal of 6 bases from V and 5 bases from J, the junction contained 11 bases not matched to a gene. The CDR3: CASSPQTGATYGYTF. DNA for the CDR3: TGTGCCAGCAGCCCTCAGACAGGGGCGACTTATGGCTACACCTTC.

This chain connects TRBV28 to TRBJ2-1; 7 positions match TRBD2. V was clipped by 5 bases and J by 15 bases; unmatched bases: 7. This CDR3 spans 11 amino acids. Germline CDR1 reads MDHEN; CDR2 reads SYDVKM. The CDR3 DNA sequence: TGTGCCAGCAGTCATAGGGGAGGGCGGTTCTTC. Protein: CASSHRGGRFF. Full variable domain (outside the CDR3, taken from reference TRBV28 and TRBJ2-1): DVKVTQSSRYLVKRTGEKVFLECVQDMDHENMFWYRQDPGLGLRLIYFSYDVKMKEKGDIPEGYSVSREKKERFSLILESASTNQTSMYLCASSHRGGRFFGPGTRLTVL.

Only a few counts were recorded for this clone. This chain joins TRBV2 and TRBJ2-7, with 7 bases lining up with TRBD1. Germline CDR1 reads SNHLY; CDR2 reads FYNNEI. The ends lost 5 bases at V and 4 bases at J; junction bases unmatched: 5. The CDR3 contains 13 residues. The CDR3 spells CASSSGTAYEQYF. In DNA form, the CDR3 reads TGTGCCAGCAGTTCCGGGACAGCTTACGAGCAGTACTTC.

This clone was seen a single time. Here the CDR3 DNA reads TGTGCCAGCAGCTTCGCTAGCGGGAATTCGGCCGGGGAGCTGTTTTTT. Residues: CASSFASGNSAGELFF. The chain recombines TRBV5-4 with TRBJ2-2; 9 bases match TRBD2. V gave up 2 bases and J gave up 6 bases; unmatched junction bases: 8. This CDR3 contains 16 residues. Germline assignment: CDR1 SGHNT and CDR2 YYREEE (reference sequence). The full variable domain, in which reference TRBV5-4 and TRBJ2-2 provide the parts outside the CDR3, is ETGVTQSPTHLIKTRGQQVTLRCSSQSGHNTVSWYQQALGQGPQFIFQYYREEENGRGNFPPRFSGLQFPNYSSELNVNALELDDSALYLCASSFASGNSAGELFFGEGSRLTVL.

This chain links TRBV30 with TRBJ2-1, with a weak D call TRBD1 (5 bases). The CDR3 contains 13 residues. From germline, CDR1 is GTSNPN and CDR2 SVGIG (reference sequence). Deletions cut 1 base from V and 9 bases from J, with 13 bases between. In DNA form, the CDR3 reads TGTGCCTGGAGTGGTCCGGTAAGGGGTGAGCAGTTCTTC. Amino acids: CAWSGPVRGEQFF.

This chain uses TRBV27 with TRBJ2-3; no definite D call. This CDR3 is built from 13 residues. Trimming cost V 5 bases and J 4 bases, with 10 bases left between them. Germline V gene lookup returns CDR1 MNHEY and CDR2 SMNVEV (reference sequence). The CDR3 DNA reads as TGTGCCAGCAGTCGGGTTTCGGCAGATACGCAGTATTTT. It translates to CASSRVSADTQYF.

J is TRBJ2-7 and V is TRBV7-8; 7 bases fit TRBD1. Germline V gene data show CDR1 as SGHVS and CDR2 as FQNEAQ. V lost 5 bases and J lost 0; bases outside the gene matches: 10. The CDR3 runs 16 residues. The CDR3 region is CASSGPGTAPSYEQYF. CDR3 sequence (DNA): TGTGCCAGCAGCGGCCCCGGGACAGCCCCCTCCTACGAGCAGTACTTC. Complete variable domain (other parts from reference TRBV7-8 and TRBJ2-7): GAGVSQSPRYKVAKRGQDVALRCDPISGHVSLFWYQQALGQGPEFLTYFQNEAQLDKSGLPSDRFFAERPEGSVSTLKIQRTQQEDSAVYLCASSGPGTAPSYEQYFGPGTRLTVT.

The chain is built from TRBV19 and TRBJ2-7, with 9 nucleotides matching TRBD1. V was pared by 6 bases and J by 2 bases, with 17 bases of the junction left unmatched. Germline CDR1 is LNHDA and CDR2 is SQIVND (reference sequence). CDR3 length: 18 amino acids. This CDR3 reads CASRRGQGIGLSPYEQYF. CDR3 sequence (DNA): TGTGCCAGTAGGCGAGGACAGGGGATCGGCCTGTCCCCCTACGAGCAGTACTTC.

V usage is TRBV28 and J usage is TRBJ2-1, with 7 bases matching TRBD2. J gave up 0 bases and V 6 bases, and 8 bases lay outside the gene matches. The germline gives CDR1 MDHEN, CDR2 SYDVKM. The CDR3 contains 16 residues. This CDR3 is CASSPSGGSSYNEQFF. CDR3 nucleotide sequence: TGTGCCAGCAGCCCCTCCGGCGGGAGCTCCTACAATGAGCAGTTCTTC.

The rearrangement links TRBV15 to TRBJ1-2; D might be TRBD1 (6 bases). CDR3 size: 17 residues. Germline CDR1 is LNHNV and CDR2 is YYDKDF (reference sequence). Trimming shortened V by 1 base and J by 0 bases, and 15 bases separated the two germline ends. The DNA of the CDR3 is TGTGCCACCAGCAGAGGCAGCCAGGGGCGAACTAACTATGGCTACACCTTC. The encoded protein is CATSRGSQGRTNYGYTF.

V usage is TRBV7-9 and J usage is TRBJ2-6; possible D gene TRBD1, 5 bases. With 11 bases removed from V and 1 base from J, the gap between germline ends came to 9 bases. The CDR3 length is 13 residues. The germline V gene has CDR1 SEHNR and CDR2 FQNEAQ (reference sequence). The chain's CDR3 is CAVRDSGANVLTF. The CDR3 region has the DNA TGTGCCGTCAGGGATTCTGGGGCCAACGTCCTGACTTTC.

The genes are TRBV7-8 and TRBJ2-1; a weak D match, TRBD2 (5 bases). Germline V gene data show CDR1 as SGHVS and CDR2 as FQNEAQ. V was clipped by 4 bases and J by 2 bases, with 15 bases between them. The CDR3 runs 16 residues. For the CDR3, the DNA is TGTGCCAGCAGCTCTAGAAACCCGACTACCTACAATGAGCAGTTCTTC. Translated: CASSSRNPTTYNEQFF.

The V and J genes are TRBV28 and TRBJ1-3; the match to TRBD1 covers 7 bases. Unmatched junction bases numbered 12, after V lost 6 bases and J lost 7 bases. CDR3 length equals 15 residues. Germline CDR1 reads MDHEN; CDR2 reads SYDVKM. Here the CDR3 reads CASRTTGALGNTIYF. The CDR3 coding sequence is TGTGCCAGCAGAACAACAGGGGCCCTCGGGAACACCATATATTTT. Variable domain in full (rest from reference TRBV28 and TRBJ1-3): DVKVTQSSRYLVKRTGEKVFLECVQDMDHENMFWYRQDPGLGLRLIYFSYDVKMKEKGDIPEGYSVSREKKERFSLILESASTNQTSMYLCASRTTGALGNTIYFGEGSWLTVV.

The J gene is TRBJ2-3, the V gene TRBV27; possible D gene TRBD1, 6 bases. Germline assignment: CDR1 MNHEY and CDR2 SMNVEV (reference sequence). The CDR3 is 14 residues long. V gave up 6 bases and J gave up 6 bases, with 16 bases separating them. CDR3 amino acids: CASSPWDTPDTQYF. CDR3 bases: TGTGCCAGCAGCCCCTGGGACACGCCGGATACGCAGTATTTT.

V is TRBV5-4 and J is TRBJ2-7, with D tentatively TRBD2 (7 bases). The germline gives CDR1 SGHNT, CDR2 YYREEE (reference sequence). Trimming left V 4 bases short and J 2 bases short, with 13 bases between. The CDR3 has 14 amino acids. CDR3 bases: TGTGCCAGCAGCGAAGGGAGGGGGGCCTACGAGCAGTACTTC. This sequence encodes CASSEGRGAYEQYF.

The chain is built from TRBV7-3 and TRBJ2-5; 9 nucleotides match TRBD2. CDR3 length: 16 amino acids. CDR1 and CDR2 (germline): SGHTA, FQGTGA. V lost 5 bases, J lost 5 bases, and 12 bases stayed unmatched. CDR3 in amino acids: CASSAGAGGPMETQYF. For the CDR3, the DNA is TGTGCCAGCAGCGCAGGGGCGGGAGGGCCGATGGAGACCCAGTACTTC.

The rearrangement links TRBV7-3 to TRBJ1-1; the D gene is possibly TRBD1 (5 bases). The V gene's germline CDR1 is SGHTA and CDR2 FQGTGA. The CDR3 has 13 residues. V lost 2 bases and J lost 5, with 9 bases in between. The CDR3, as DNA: TGTGCCAGCAGCTTATCCAGGGCTACTGAAGCTTTCTTT. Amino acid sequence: CASSLSRATEAFF.

CDR3 loop: CASSTTGYNEQFF. CDR3 in DNA: TGTGCCAGCAGCACGACAGGGTACAATGAGCAGTTCTTC. V gene TRBV5-4 combines with J gene TRBJ2-1, with 7 bases that match TRBD1. The ends lost 4 bases at V and 4 bases at J; junction bases unmatched: 2. Germline V gene lookup returns CDR1 SGHNT and CDR2 YYREEE (reference sequence). This CDR3 region has 13 residues.

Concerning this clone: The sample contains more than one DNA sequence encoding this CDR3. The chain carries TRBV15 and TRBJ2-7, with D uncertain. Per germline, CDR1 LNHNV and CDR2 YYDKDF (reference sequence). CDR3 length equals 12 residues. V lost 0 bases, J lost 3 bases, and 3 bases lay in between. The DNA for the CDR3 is TGTGCCACCAGCAGAGATCGCTACGAGCAGTACTTC. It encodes CATSRDRYEQYF.

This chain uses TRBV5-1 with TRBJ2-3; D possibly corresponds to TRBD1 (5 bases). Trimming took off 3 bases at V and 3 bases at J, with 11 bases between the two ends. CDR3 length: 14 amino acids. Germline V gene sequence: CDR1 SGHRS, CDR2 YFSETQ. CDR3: CASSSLTGTDTQYF. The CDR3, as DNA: TGCGCCAGCAGCTCCTTAACAGGAACAGATACGCAGTATTTT.

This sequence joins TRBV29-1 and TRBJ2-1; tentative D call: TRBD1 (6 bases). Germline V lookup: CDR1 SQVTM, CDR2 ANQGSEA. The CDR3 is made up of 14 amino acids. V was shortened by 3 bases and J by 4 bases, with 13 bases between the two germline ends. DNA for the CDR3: TGCAGCGTTGATGAAGGGGGTGGGTACAATGAGCAGTTCTTC. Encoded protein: CSVDEGGGYNEQFF.

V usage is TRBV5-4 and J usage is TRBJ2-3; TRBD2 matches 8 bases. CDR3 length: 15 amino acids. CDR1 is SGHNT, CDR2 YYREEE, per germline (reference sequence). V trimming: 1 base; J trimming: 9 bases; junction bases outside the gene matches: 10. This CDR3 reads CASSLFGTRKRTQYF. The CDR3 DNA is TGTGCCAGCAGCTTGTTTGGGACTAGGAAAAGAACGCAGTATTTT.

This CDR3 is CASSAWGTSNEQFF. In nucleotides, the CDR3 is TGTGCCAGCAGCGCCTGGGGGACTAGCAATGAGCAGTTCTTC. The V call is TRBV5-4, the J call TRBJ2-1, with 8 nucleotides matching TRBD2. The ends lost 4 bases at V and 6 bases at J; junction bases unmatched: 6. CDR3 length equals 14 residues. CDR1 is SGHNT, CDR2 YYREEE, per germline (reference sequence).

The CDR3 DNA reads as TGCGCCAGCAGCCTCAACAGGGGGCTGGTTGGGGCCAACGTCCTGACTTTC. It translates to CASSLNRGLVGANVLTF. The rearrangement joins TRBV4-1 to TRBJ2-6; 9 nucleotides agree with TRBD1. Germline V gene lookup returns CDR1 MGHRA and CDR2 YSYEKL. The CDR3 is made up of 17 amino acids. V lost 4 bases and J lost 3; bases outside the gene matches: 7.

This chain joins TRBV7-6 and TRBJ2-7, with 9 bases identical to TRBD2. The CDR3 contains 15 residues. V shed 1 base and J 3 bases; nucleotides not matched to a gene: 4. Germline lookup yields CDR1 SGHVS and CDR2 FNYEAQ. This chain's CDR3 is CASSLGGRAHYEQYF. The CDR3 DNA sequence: TGTGCCAGCAGCTTAGGCGGGAGGGCCCACTACGAGCAGTACTTC.